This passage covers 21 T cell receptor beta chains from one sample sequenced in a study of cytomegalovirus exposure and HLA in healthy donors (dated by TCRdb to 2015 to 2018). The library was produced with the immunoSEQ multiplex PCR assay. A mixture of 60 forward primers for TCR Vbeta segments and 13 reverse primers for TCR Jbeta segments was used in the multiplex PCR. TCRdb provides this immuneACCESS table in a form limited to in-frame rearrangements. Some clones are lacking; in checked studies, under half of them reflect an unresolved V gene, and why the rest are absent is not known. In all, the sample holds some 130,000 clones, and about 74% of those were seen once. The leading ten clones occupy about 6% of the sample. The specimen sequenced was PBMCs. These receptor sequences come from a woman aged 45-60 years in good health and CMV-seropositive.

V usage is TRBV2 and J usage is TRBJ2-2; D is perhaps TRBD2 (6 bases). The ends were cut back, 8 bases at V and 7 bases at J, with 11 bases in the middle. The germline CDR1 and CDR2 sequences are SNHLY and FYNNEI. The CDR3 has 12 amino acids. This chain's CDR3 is CASCSGGGELFF. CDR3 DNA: TGTGCCAGCTGTAGCGGTGGCGGGGAGCTGTTTTTT.

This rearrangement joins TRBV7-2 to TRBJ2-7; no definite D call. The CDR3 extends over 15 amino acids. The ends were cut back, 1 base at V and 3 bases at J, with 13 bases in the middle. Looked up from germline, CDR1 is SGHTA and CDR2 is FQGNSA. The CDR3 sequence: CASSLVADGDYEQYF. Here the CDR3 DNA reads TGTGCCAGCAGCTTAGTAGCAGACGGAGACTACGAGCAGTACTTC.

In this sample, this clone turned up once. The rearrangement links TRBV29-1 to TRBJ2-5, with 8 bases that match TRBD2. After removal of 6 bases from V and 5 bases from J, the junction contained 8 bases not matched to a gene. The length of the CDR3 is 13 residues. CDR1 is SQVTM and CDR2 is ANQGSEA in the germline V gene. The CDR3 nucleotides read TGCAGCGTGGGGAGGACGGGGGGGGAGACCCAGTACTTC. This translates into CSVGRTGGETQYF.

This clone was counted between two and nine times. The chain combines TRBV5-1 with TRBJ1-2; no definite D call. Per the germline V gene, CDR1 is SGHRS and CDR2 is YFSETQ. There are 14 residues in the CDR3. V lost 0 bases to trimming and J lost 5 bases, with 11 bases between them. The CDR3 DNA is TGCGCCAGCAGCTTGGGGAAGGGAGGGTATGGCTACACCTTC. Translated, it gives CASSLGKGGYGYTF.

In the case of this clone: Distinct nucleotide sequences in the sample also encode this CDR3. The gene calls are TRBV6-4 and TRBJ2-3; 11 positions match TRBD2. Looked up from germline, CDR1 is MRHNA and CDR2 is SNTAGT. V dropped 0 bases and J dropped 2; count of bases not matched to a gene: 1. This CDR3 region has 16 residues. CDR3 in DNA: TGTGCCAGCAGTGACTCTAGCGGGGGGGCCACAGATACGCAGTATTTT. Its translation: CASSDSSGGATDTQYF.

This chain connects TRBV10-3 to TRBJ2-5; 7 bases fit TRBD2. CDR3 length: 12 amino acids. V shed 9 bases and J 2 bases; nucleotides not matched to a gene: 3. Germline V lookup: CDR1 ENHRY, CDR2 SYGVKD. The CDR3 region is CAISGGQETQYF. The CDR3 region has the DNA TGTGCCATTTCGGGGGGTCAAGAGACCCAGTACTTC.

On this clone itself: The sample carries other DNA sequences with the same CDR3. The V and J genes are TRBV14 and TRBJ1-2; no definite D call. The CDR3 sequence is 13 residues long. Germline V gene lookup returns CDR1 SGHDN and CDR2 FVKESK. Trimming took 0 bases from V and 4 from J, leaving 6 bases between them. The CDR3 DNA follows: TGTGCCAGCAGCCAAGATTACAGCTATGGCTACACCTTC. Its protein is CASSQDYSYGYTF.

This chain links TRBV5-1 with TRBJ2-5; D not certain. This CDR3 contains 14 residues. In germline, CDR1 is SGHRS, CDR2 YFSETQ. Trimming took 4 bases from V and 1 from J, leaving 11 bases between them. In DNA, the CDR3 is TGCGCCAGCAGCCCTTTGTCTACCCAAGAGACCCAGTACTTC. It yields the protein CASSPLSTQETQYF.

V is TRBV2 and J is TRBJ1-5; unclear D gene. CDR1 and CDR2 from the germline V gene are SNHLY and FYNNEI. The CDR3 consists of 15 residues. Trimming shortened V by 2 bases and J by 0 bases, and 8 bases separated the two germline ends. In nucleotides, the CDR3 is TGTGCCAGCAGTGAAATGGGCCGTAGCAATCAGCCCCAGCATTTT. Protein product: CASSEMGRSNQPQHF.

CDR3: CASSGLTGGYNEQFF. DNA of the CDR3: TGTGCCAGCAGTGGCCTGACGGGGGGATACAATGAGCAGTTCTTC. The V call is TRBV2, the J call TRBJ2-1; 7 nucleotides match TRBD2. Germline loops: CDR1 SNHLY, CDR2 FYNNEI. CDR3 size: 15 residues. Trimming at V came to 4 bases and at J to 4 bases, leaving 7 bases not matched to a gene.

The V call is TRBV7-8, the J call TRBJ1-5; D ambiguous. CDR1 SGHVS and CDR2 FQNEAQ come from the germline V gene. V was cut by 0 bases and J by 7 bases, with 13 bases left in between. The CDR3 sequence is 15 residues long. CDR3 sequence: CASSLAHSGFQPQHF. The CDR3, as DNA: TGTGCCAGCAGCTTAGCTCACAGTGGGTTCCAGCCCCAGCATTTT.

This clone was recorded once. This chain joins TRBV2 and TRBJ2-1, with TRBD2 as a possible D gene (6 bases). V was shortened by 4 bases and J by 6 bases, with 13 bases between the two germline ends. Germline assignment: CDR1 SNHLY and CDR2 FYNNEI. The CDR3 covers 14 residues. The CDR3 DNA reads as TGTGCCAGCAGTGCGGGACTCTCGGGCAATGAGCAGTTCTTC. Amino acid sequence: CASSAGLSGNEQFF.

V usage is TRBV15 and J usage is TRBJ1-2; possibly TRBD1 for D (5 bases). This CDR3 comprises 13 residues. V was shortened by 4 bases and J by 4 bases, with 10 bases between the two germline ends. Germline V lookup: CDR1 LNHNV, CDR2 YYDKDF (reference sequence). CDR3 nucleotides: TGTGCCACCAGCAATGGGGCGTTCTATGGCTACACCTTC. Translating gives CATSNGAFYGYTF. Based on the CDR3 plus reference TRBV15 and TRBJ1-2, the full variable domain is DAMVIQNPRYQVTQFGKPVTLSCSQTLNHNVMYWYQQKSSQAPKLLFHYYDKDFNNEADTPDNFQSRRPNTSFCFLDIRSPGLGDTAMYLCATSNGAFYGYTFGSGTRLTVV.

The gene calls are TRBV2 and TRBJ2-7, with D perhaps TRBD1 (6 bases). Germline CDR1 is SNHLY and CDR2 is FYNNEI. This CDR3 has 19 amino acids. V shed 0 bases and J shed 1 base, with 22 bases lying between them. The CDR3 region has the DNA TGTGCCAGCAGTGAAGCTCGGGGACATCGTGCGGTAAGGTCCTACGAGCAGTACTTC. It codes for CASSEARGHRAVRSYEQYF.

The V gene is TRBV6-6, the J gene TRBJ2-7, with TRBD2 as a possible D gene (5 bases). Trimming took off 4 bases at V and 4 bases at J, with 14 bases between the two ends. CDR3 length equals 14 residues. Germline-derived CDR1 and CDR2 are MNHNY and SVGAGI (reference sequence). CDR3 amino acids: CASSSSGGGYEQYF. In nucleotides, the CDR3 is TGTGCCAGCAGTTCCTCGGGCGGCGGGTACGAGCAGTACTTC.

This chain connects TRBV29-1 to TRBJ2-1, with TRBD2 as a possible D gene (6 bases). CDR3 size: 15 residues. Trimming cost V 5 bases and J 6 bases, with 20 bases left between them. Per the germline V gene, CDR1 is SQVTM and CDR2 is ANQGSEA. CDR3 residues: CSVFGGRTKFNEQFF. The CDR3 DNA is TGCAGCGTTTTTGGGGGGAGGACTAAGTTCAATGAGCAGTTCTTC.

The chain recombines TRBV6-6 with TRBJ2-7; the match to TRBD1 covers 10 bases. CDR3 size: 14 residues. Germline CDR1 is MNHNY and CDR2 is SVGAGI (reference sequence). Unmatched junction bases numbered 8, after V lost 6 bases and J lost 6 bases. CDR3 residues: CASSPGQGGREQYF. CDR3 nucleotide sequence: TGTGCCAGCAGCCCTGGACAGGGGGGGCGCGAGCAGTACTTC.

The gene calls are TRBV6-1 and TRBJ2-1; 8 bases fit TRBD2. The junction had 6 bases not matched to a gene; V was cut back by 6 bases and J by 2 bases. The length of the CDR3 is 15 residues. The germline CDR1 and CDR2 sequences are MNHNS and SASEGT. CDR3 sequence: CASSYSGVTYNEQFF. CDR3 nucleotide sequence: TGTGCCAGCAGCTATAGCGGGGTTACCTACAATGAGCAGTTCTTC.

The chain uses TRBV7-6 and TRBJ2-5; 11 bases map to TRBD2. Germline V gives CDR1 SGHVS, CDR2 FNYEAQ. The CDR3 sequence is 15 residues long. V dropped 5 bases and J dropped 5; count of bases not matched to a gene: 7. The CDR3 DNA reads TGTGCCAGCAGCGGAGTAGCGGGGGGGCTTGAGACCCAGTACTTC. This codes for CASSGVAGGLETQYF.

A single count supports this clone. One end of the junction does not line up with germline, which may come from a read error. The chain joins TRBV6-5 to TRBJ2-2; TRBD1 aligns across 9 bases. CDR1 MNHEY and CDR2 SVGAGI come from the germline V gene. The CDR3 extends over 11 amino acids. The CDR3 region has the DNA TGTGCCAGCAGAAGGACAGGGGCGCTGTTTTTT. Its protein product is CASRRTGALFF.

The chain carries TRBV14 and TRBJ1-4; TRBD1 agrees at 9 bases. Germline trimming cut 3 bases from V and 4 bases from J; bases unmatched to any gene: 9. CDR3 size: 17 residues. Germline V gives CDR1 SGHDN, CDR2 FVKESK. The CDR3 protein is CASSQRPPGQGNEKLFF. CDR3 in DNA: TGTGCCAGCAGCCAGCGTCCCCCGGGACAGGGTAATGAAAAACTGTTTTTT. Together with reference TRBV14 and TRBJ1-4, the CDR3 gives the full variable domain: EAGVTQFPSHSVIEKGQTVTLRCDPISGHDNLYWYRRVMGKEIKFLLHFVKESKQDESGMPNNRFLAERTGGTYSTLKVQPAELEDSGVYFCASSQRPPGQGNEKLFFGSGTQLSVL.